Below are 17 T cell receptor beta chains sequenced from a single sample in a study of blood T cells in healthy people across ages. PCR was performed a second time for about 6 to 12 cycles using a sample-barcoded 5' primer and a J-beta primer mix. A single record per CDR3 protein comes from TCRdb applying MiXCR to the 5' RACE reads. This table has about 690,000 distinct CDR3 sequences, 40% to 45% appearing once. Sequencing was done on a sample of blood. Every receptor here comes from an elderly man in good health.

About this clonotype: The junction departs from germline at one end; a sequencing error may be responsible. CDR3 sequence: CASSPFPPGQALDGCTF. CDR3 nucleotides: TGTGCCAGCAGTCCCTTTCCCCCGGGACAGGCGTTGGATGGCTGCACCTTC. The chain recombines TRBV12-3 or TRBV12-4 with TRBJ1-2, with 8 bases fitting TRBD1. The CDR3 is 17 amino acids.

This clonotype was found many times. This sequence joins TRBV6-2 or TRBV6-3 and TRBJ2-4; the D gene is possibly TRBD1 (5 bases). Trimming took 1 base from V and 9 from J, leaving 10 bases between them. Germline V gene data show CDR1 as MNHEY and CDR2 as SVGEGT. The CDR3 extends over 13 amino acids. The CDR3, as DNA: TGTGCCAGCAGTTACTGGGGCACACCCATTCAGTACTTC. This sequence encodes CASSYWGTPIQYF.

The V and J genes are TRBV4-3 and TRBJ1-2; D is uncertain. Germline CDR1 is LGHNA and CDR2 is YSLEER. The CDR3 contains 17 residues. V was pared by 1 base and J by 1 base, with 16 bases between. In DNA, the CDR3 is TGCGCCAGCAGCCAAGCCCGAATTTCACAGCGTAACTATGGCTACACCTTC. This encodes CASSQARISQRNYGYTF.

This clonotype has a handful of counts. This chain's CDR3 is CASSAYRDSGYTF. The DNA for the CDR3 is TGTGCCAGCAGCGCCTACAGGGATAGTGGCTACACCTTC. This chain links TRBV11-1 with TRBJ1-2, with D perhaps matching TRBD1 (6 bases). V gave up 5 bases and J gave up 7 bases, with 14 bases separating them. Germline V CDR1 and CDR2: SGHAT, FQDESV (reference sequence). The CDR3 covers 13 residues.

Note on this clonotype: Mismatch with germline at one junction end may stem from a read error. J is TRBJ2-3 and V is TRBV28; 8 bases line up with TRBD2. CDR3 length: 15 residues. Per germline, CDR1 MDHEN and CDR2 SYDVKM. This CDR3 reads CASSRSGISIDTQYF. The CDR3 DNA sequence: TGTGCCAGCAGCCGTAGCGGGATTAGCATAGATACGCAGTATTTT.

This chain's CDR3 is CASSSSWRTNYGYTF. Written as DNA, the CDR3 is TGTGCCAGCAGTTCCTCGTGGAGGACTAACTATGGCTACACCTTC. This chain connects TRBV6-2 or TRBV6-3 to TRBJ1-2, with D unresolved. Germline-derived CDR1 and CDR2 are MNHEY and SVGEGT. Trimming left V 4 bases short and J 0 bases short, with 12 bases between. CDR3 size: 15 residues.

The table lists this clonotype with many counts. V and J are TRBV9 and TRBJ2-3, with TRBD1 matching 7 bases. Germline V gene data show CDR1 as SGDLS and CDR2 as YYNGEE. J gave up 2 bases and V 3 bases, and 3 bases lay outside the gene matches. The CDR3 length is 14 residues. This chain's CDR3 is CASSGGQYTDTQYF. In nucleotides, the CDR3 is TGTGCCAGCAGCGGGGGACAGTACACAGATACGCAGTATTTT.

This clonotype has only one observation. V usage is TRBV20-1 and J usage is TRBJ2-3; TRBD1 matches 7 bases. J gave up 0 bases and V 4 bases, and 4 bases lay outside the gene matches. Germline V CDR1 and CDR2: DFQATT, SNEGSKA (reference sequence). This CDR3 region has 14 residues. CDR3 sequence: CSATQGTSTDTQYF. Here the CDR3 DNA reads TGCAGTGCTACACAGGGGACAAGCACAGATACGCAGTATTTT.

This clonotype was picked up a small number of times. The rearrangement links TRBV6-6 to TRBJ2-7, with D tentatively TRBD1 or TRBD2 (6 bases each). CDR1 and CDR2 from the germline V gene are MNHNY and SVGAGI (reference sequence). The CDR3 is 14 residues long. The ends were cut back, 7 bases at V and 2 bases at J, with 15 bases in the middle. The CDR3 protein is CASKPGGGTYEQYF. In DNA, the CDR3 is TGTGCCAGCAAACCTGGAGGGGGGACCTACGAGCAGTACTTC.

The V gene is TRBV28, the J gene TRBJ2-7; 8 positions agree with TRBD2. The CDR3 has 17 amino acids. V dropped 2 bases and J dropped 2; count of bases not matched to a gene: 11. The germline CDR1 and CDR2 sequences are MDHEN and SYDVKM. The CDR3 coding sequence is TGTGCCAGCAGTTTAGATTTAGCGGGACGCTCGACCTACGAGCAGTACTTC. This sequence encodes CASSLDLAGRSTYEQYF. Based on the CDR3 plus reference TRBV28 and TRBJ2-7, the full variable domain is DVKVTQSSRYLVKRTGEKVFLECVQDMDHENMFWYRQDPGLGLRLIYFSYDVKMKEKGDIPEGYSVSREKKERFSLILESASTNQTSMYLCASSLDLAGRSTYEQYFGPGTRLTVT.

The chain links TRBV20-1 to TRBJ2-1; 8 bases line up with TRBD2. Per germline, CDR1 DFQATT and CDR2 SNEGSKA (reference sequence). Trimming removed 1 base from V and 2 bases from J; junction bases left unmatched: 4. This CDR3 is 15 amino acids long. The CDR3, as DNA: TGCAGTGCTAGAGTCCCTAGCGGGCCCTACAATGAGCAGTTCTTC. This sequence encodes CSARVPSGPYNEQFF.

The chain links TRBV6-2 or TRBV6-3 to TRBJ2-1; no firm D call. Germline V gene lookup returns CDR1 MNHEY and CDR2 SVGEGT. CDR3 length: 16 residues. Trimming took 0 bases from V and 9 from J, leaving 18 bases between them. This CDR3 is CASSYSHPGSGGEQFF. CDR3 sequence (DNA): TGTGCCAGCAGTTACTCGCACCCAGGATCCGGCGGTGAGCAGTTCTTC.

The chain uses TRBV29-1 and TRBJ1-1; D call uncertain. The germline V gene encodes CDR1 SQVTM and CDR2 ANQGSEA. CDR3 length equals 14 residues. V lost 4 bases to trimming and J lost 0 bases, with 12 bases between them. The CDR3 is CSVAEGLMNTEAFF. Written as DNA, the CDR3 is TGCAGCGTTGCGGAAGGACTCATGAACACTGAAGCTTTCTTT.

The rearrangement uses TRBV13 and TRBJ2-5, with 12 bases that match TRBD1. Germline loops: CDR1 PRHDT, CDR2 FYEKMQ (reference sequence). The CDR3 is 15 residues long. Trimming at V came to 5 bases and at J to 3 bases, leaving 4 bases not matched to a gene. This CDR3 is CASSIGTGGEETQYF. The CDR3 DNA reads TGTGCCAGCAGCATCGGGACAGGGGGCGAAGAGACCCAGTACTTC. The whole variable domain, filled in from reference TRBV13 and TRBJ2-5, reads AAGVIQSPRHLIKEKRETATLKCYPIPRHDTVYWYQQGPGQDPQFLISFYEKMQSDKGSIPDRFSAQQFSDYHSELNMSSLELGDSALYFCASSIGTGGEETQYFGPGTRLLVL.

As for this clonotype: A single base separates this from a much larger clone, so it may be a read error. V and J are TRBV4-2 and TRBJ2-5; D remains unclear. The DNA matches TRBJ2-1 better at its end, which makes the J call doubtful. The CDR3 covers 15 residues. CDR1 is LGHNA and CDR2 is YNFKEQ in the germline V gene. As DNA, the CDR3 is TGTGCCAGCAGCCAAGATGGGGTAGCCCAAGAGACCCAGTTCTTC. Translating it yields CASSQDGVAQETQFF.

The chain carries TRBV12-3 or TRBV12-4 and TRBJ2-7; 11 nucleotides line up with TRBD1. The CDR3 extends over 16 amino acids. Trimming took 5 bases from V and 7 from J; bases not matched to a gene: 13. The CDR3 here is CASSTDGTGGSKEQYF. The CDR3 coding sequence is TGTGCCAGCAGTACGGACGGGACAGGGGGATCAAAGGAGCAGTACTTC.

The genes are TRBV20-1 and TRBJ2-7; D gene uncertain. The germline V gene has CDR1 DFQATT and CDR2 SNEGSKA (reference sequence). The CDR3 length is 14 residues. Trimming removed 6 bases from V and 3 bases from J, with 18 bases in between. The DNA for the CDR3 is TGCAGTGCCCCGCCCCCCCGGGTCGGCTACGAGCAGTACTTC. Protein: CSAPPPRVGYEQYF.